These 17 T cell receptor beta chains originate from one sample sequenced in a study of blood T cell repertoires in COVID-19. Some clones are missing from TCRdb's copy, which holds only in-frame ones; the method was immunoSEQ multiplex PCR. The table records some 180,000 clones, around 90% of them present only once. The sequenced material came from peripheral blood. The receptors were gathered from a man aged 50 or older with acute or convalescent COVID-19.

The CDR3 region is CASSLGQITDTQYF. CDR3 coding DNA: TGCGCCAGCAGCCTGGGGCAGATCACAGATACGCAGTATTTT. The chain uses TRBV5-1 and TRBJ2-3; D might be TRBD1 (5 bases). Germline assignment: CDR1 SGHRS and CDR2 YFSETQ. V dropped 4 bases and J dropped 2 bases, with 11 bases sitting between them. The CDR3 sequence is 14 residues long.

The rearrangement links TRBV28 to TRBJ2-1; 7 bases match TRBD1. Trimming removed 8 bases from V and 3 bases from J; junction bases left unmatched: 10. Germline assignment: CDR1 MDHEN and CDR2 SYDVKM. The CDR3 length is 15 residues. The CDR3 reads CASRGQDNFYNEQFF. CDR3 nucleotide sequence: TGTGCCAGCCGAGGACAGGACAACTTCTACAATGAGCAGTTCTTC.

The V call is TRBV7-9, the J call TRBJ1-5; TRBD1 agrees at 10 bases. This CDR3 has 14 residues. CDR1 and CDR2 from the germline V gene are SEHNR and FQNEAQ (reference sequence). Trimming took 3 bases from V and 5 from J; bases not matched to a gene: 1. The CDR3 DNA sequence: TGTGCCAGCAGCTTGGGGACAGGGGATCAGCCCCAGCATTTT. It is translated as CASSLGTGDQPQHF.

The chain employs TRBV7-9 and TRBJ2-7; 16 bases agree with TRBD2. Germline V gene data show CDR1 as SEHNR and CDR2 as FQNEAQ (reference sequence). This CDR3 region has 16 residues. V lost 4 bases, J lost 3 bases, and 3 bases stayed unmatched. This chain's CDR3 is CASSSGTSGRDYEQYF. The CDR3, as DNA: TGTGCCAGCAGCTCCGGGACTAGCGGGAGGGACTACGAGCAGTACTTC.

Written as DNA, the CDR3 is TGCAGCGTTGTCGCGTACCAAGAGACCCAGTACTTC. Its protein product is CSVVAYQETQYF. The chain combines TRBV29-1 with TRBJ2-5; no clear D. Trimming removed 4 bases at V and 0 bases at J, with 6 bases between. The CDR3 consists of 12 residues. Germline V gene lookup returns CDR1 SQVTM and CDR2 ANQGSEA.

The chain carries TRBV28 and TRBJ1-4; TRBD1 matches 9 bases. Trimming removed 6 bases from V and 7 bases from J; junction bases left unmatched: 9. Germline V CDR1 and CDR2: MDHEN, SYDVKM. There are 15 residues in the CDR3. CDR3 in amino acids: CASRPIRDRAEKLFF. CDR3 nucleotide sequence: TGTGCCAGCAGACCAATCCGGGACAGGGCTGAAAAACTGTTTTTT.

This chain joins TRBV11-3 and TRBJ2-7, with 9 bases aligning to TRBD1. Germline CDR1 and CDR2: SGHNT and YENEEA. The CDR3 is 15 amino acids. The ends lost 2 bases at V and 1 base at J; junction bases unmatched: 3. CDR3 residues: CASSLTGQGSYEQYF. In DNA form, the CDR3 reads TGTGCCAGCAGCTTAACGGGACAGGGATCCTACGAGCAGTACTTC.

The chain recombines TRBV6-5 with TRBJ2-7; 7 bases fit TRBD1. The CDR3 spans 15 residues. Germline CDR1 is MNHEY and CDR2 is SVGAGI. The V and J ends lost 7 bases and 2 bases, in that order; junction bases with no gene match: 11. This chain's CDR3 is CASNLDRVNPYEQYF. The CDR3 coding sequence is TGTGCCAGCAACTTAGACAGGGTGAATCCCTACGAGCAGTACTTC.

The V call is TRBV7-9, the J call TRBJ2-3; 7 nucleotides line up with TRBD1. V lost 4 bases, J lost 4 bases, and 2 bases stayed unmatched. Germline V CDR1 and CDR2: SEHNR, FQNEAQ (reference sequence). CDR3 length equals 13 residues. This CDR3 is CASSWTGADTQYF. In DNA, the CDR3 is TGTGCCAGCAGCTGGACAGGTGCAGATACGCAGTATTTT.

The V and J genes are TRBV18 and TRBJ1-5, with 9 bases fitting TRBD1. The CDR3 is 16 amino acids. The V gene's germline CDR1 is KGHSH and CDR2 LQKENI. V was clipped by 2 bases and J by 2 bases; unmatched bases: 4. CDR3 sequence (DNA): TGTGCCAGCTCACCAACAGGGGGCCACGGCAATCAGCCCCAGCATTTT. Translated, it gives CASSPTGGHGNQPQHF.

This chain connects TRBV30 to TRBJ1-4; D unresolved. Germline V gives CDR1 GTSNPN, CDR2 SVGIG (reference sequence). The CDR3 loop spans 12 amino acids. Trimming removed 3 bases from V and 7 bases from J, with 9 bases in between. CDR3 residues: CAWRTYGEKLFF. As DNA, the CDR3 is TGTGCCTGGAGAACGTACGGTGAAAAACTGTTTTTT.

The rearrangement joins TRBV5-1 to TRBJ1-5; D remains ambiguous. The V gene's germline CDR1 is SGHRS and CDR2 YFSETQ. The CDR3 runs to 12 residues. V was clipped by 1 base and J by 6 bases, with 5 bases between them. CDR3 coding DNA: TGCGCCAGCAGCTTGAACGGTCAGCCCCAGCATTTT. This encodes CASSLNGQPQHF.

In nucleotides, the CDR3 is TGTGCCCCCCTCGAAAGCCCCACAGATACGCAGTATTTT. Its translation: CAPLESPTDTQYF. V usage is TRBV5-3 and J usage is TRBJ2-3; D remains ambiguous. TRBV5-3 is an ORF, with its function uncertain. CDR3 length: 13 amino acids. V gave up 10 bases and J gave up 2 bases, with 14 bases separating them.

This chain links TRBV5-1 with TRBJ2-1, with TRBD2 as a possible D gene (6 bases). The CDR3 totals 16 residues. Trimming removed 2 bases at V and 4 bases at J, with 16 bases between. The germline gives CDR1 SGHRS, CDR2 YFSETQ. This chain's CDR3 is CASSLSSAWLYNEQFF. The CDR3 bases are TGCGCCAGCAGCTTATCTAGCGCCTGGCTATACAATGAGCAGTTCTTC.

The chain recombines TRBV5-4 with TRBJ2-3; 7 bases map to TRBD2. The CDR3 has 16 residues. V lost 0 bases and J lost 0; bases outside the gene matches: 4. Germline V gene sequence: CDR1 SGHNT, CDR2 YYREEE (reference sequence). Written as DNA, the CDR3 is TGTGCCAGCAGCTTGGCGACTAGCTCGAGCACAGATACGCAGTATTTT. Amino acids: CASSLATSSSTDTQYF.

The V gene is TRBV30, the J gene TRBJ1-2; 9 bases are shared with TRBD1. The CDR3 runs 15 residues. Germline V lookup: CDR1 GTSNPN, CDR2 SVGIG (reference sequence). The junction had 6 bases not matched to a gene; V was cut back by 4 bases and J by 0 bases. CDR3 bases: TGTGCCTGGATGAGGGACAGGGCTACTAACTATGGCTACACCTTC. This codes for CAWMRDRATNYGYTF.

This clone was seen more than once but under ten times. The V gene is TRBV5-1, the J gene TRBJ1-6, with D possibly being TRBD1 (5 bases). V lost 0 bases and J lost 7, with 17 bases in between. The CDR3 contains 17 residues. Germline CDR1 SGHRS, CDR2 YFSETQ. Here the CDR3 reads CASSLGGRLAGNSPLHF. CDR3 sequence (DNA): TGCGCCAGCAGCTTGGGGGGCCGGCTCGCCGGGAATTCACCCCTCCACTTT.